This T cell receptor beta chain comes out of a study of CD8 T cells in Susac syndrome (dated by TCRdb to between 2018 and 2020). Study-level background: The study used repertoire sequencing to test whether antigen drove CD8+ T cell activation and differentiation in Susac syndrome. Study-wide findings and limitations: The number of individuals in the TCR sequencing and HLA analysis was recognized as being relatively small.

With regard to this clonotype: Its recognized antigen is unknown. Per-base quality was not reported, and no clone a single base away is much larger than it.

The V end loses 5 bases and the J end loses 0 bases, and a stretch of 14 bases separates them. From the cysteine up to the phenylalanine, the CDR3 has a length of 17 residues. Here the CDR3 DNA is all that survives: 51 bases in frame from base 1. Sequences SEHNR (CDR1) and FQNEAQ (CDR2) are obtained from the germline V gene (reference sequence). RNA was extracted with the RNeasy kit and about 0.45 to 1 ug was reverse transcribed using random hexamers. TCR beta CDR3 regions were amplified with the immunoSEQ multiplex PCR assay covering 54 Vbeta and 13 Jbeta segments. Bias from PCR amplification was corrected by using a synthetic template baseline for primer optimization and for computational correction. On the study's bioinformatics: Reads were annotated to V, D and J genes according to IMGT and were analyzed with immunoSEQ Analyzer, with only productive sequences retained. Clonality was calculated as one minus the Shannon entropy normalized by log2 of the number of productive unique sequences. Public and private clones were assessed among the 100 most prevalent clones of each patient and control. A clone was defined as Susac-specific if it was absent from the healthy and MS cohorts, from about 1,100 published viral clones and from other ImmuneACCESS disease sequences. TCRdb cleaned the public reads at Q25 with fastp, built clones with MiXCR and kept in-frame beta chains. Rows are combined by CDR3 protein, so each entry shows the most common genes and DNA. TCRdb assigned the V and J calls; the authors' analysis was not used. The sample table shows some 170,000 distinct CDR3 sequences, and less than 95% are seen once. The leading ten clones occupy around 0.093% of the sample.

High-throughput TCR beta sequencing profiled peripheral blood CD8+ and CD4+ T cells from healthy donors, Susac syndrome patients and multiple sclerosis patients. The multiple sclerosis controls were treatment-naive patients whose relapsing-remitting disease, either stable or active, fulfilled the revised McDonald criteria. Bulk CD8+ and CD4+ T cells were purified by magnetic negative isolation, whereas CD8+ TEMRA cells were enriched by FACS. Blood was drawn into EDTA tubes, processed within 24 hours, and PBMCs were isolated by density gradient centrifugation. PBMCs intended for TCR sequencing were cryopreserved in liquid nitrogen and thawed later in a water bath at 37 degrees C. The sorted or isolated CD4+, CD8+ and CD8+ TEMRA cells reached a purity of at least 90%.

The clonotype comes from a human donor with multiple sclerosis. Sequencing was performed on CD4+ T cells from PBMCs. The chain is made from TRBV7-9 and TRBJ2-6; confidence is insufficient to name the D gene. CDR3 loop: CASSRIKISSGANVLTF. The nucleotide sequence is TGTGCCAGCAGCCGAATCAAGATTAGCTCTGGGGCCAACGTCCTGACTTTC.